This is a list of T cell receptor beta chains from one sample in a study of CD8+ T cells in alopecia areata. The assay was immunoSEQ multiplex PCR, and TCRdb's table has in-frame clones only and misses some. The sample lists around 140,000 clones, roughly 62% occurring once. The specimen comprised CD4+ T cells sorted from blood, sampled at week 0. The receptors derive from a human donor with alopecia areata. Each CDR3 is given with its conserved first and last residue. D genes are given only for firm matches. Only some rows state a clone size, as once, few, many or a class for expanded clones.

-,TRBV7-2,-,TRBJ2-1,TGTGCCAGCAGCTTAGGGGGTGAGCAGTTCTTC,CASSLGGEQFF
-,TRBV2,once,TRBJ1-6,TGTGCCAGCAGTGTGGGGGGGCCATCACCCCTCCACTTT,CASSVGGPSPLHF
TRBD2,TRBV5-6,once,TRBJ2-2,TGTGCCAGCAGTTCCGGGACTAGAGGCACCGGGGAGCTGTTTTTT,CASSSGTRGTGELFF
-,TRBV4-3,-,TRBJ2-2,TGCGCCAGCAGCCAAGGGGATAGGCGAGGGGAGCTGTTTTTT,CASSQGDRRGELFF
-,TRBV30,-,TRBJ2-7,TGTGCCTGGAGTGTGTCAGCCCAGTCCTACGAGCAGTACTTC,CAWSVSAQSYEQYF
TRBD1,TRBV7-9,-,TRBJ2-3,TGTGCCAGCAGCTCCGGGACAGCATTAACCTTT,CASSSGTALTF
-,TRBV21-1,few,TRBJ2-5,TGTGCCAGCAGCAAAAACAGGGGAGGCCAAGAGACCCAGTACTTC,CASSKNRGGQETQYF
TRBD2,TRBV2,-,TRBJ2-5,TGTGCCAGTACAGAAACTAGCGCGGCGTACTTC,CASTETSAAYF
TRBD1,TRBV6-5,-,TRBJ1-2,TGTGCCAGCAGACCCACTGCCGGGACAGGCTATGGCTACACCTTC,CASRPTAGTGYGYTF
-,TRBV12-5,-,TRBJ1-5,TGTGCTAGTGGGCAGCCCCAGCATTTT,CASGQPQHF
TRBD1,TRBV25-1,-,TRBJ1-6,TGTGCCAGCAGTGAATTGGGAGGGGGCATCGGATCACCCCTCCACTTT,CASSELGGGIGSPLHF
-,TRBV30,-,TRBJ1-1,TGTGCCTGGAATTTACAGGTGACGAACACTGAAGCTTTCTTT,CAWNLQVTNTEAFF
-,TRBV29-1,few,TRBJ2-7,TGCAGCGTTTCCCCCAGCTCCTACGAGCAGTACTTC,CSVSPSSYEQYF
-,TRBV5-1,-,TRBJ1-6,TGCGCCAGCAGACGTAGTCAAGCAGACAATAATTCACCCCTCCACTTT,CASRRSQADNNSPLHF
-,TRBV27,-,TRBJ1-1,TGTGCCAGCAGGCTCGGGACACAAGCTTTCTTT,CASRLGTQAFF
-,TRBV27,-,TRBJ1-6,TGTGCCAGCAGTCCTCGGGGGGGACCCTATAATTCACCCCTCCACTTT,CASSPRGGPYNSPLHF
-,TRBV5-1,-,TRBJ1-1,TGCGCCAGCAGCTCCCTCGGAGGGAAGAGGGCAAACACTGAAGCTTTCTTT,CASSSLGGKRANTEAFF
-,TRBV25-1,-,TRBJ1-6,TGTGCCAGCCGCCAAGGGGGGTCCCTCCACTTT,CASRQGGSLHF
TRBD1,TRBV19,-,TRBJ1-2,TGTGCCAGTATCGGACAGGGGGCTGCCTATGGCTACACCTTC,CASIGQGAAYGYTF
-,TRBV7-2,-,TRBJ2-6,TGTGCCAGCAGCTTACCCGCCCAAGACAGGAATGGGGCCAACGTCCTGACTTTC,CASSLPAQDRNGANVLTF
TRBD1,TRBV19,-,TRBJ1-1,TGTGCCAGTAGCTCAGGTGGGACAGGGAACACTGAAGCTTTCTTT,CASSSGGTGNTEAFF
-,TRBV11-3,-,TRBJ2-3,TGTGCCAGCAGCCCACAGACAGCAGATACGCAGTATTTT,CASSPQTADTQYF
TRBD1,TRBV7-2,-,TRBJ2-5,TGTGCCAGCACCGTCCTGCGGACAGGGGCAGGTAGAGAGACCCAGTACTTC,CASTVLRTGAGRETQYF
TRBD1,TRBV2,-,TRBJ2-3,TGTGCCAGCAGAAGACAGGGGGCTTCGGATACGCAGTATTTT,CASRRQGASDTQYF
-,TRBV10-3,few,TRBJ1-1,TGTGCCATCAGTGAGGCTGTCCTCACTGAAGCTTTCTTT,CAISEAVLTEAFF
-,TRBV19,-,TRBJ2-6,TGTGCCAGTAGTCGAGGGCCTCACTCTGGGGCCAACGTCCTGACTTTC,CASSRGPHSGANVLTF
TRBD2,TRBV7-9,-,TRBJ2-7,TGTGCCAGCAGCTTAGTAAGCGGGGGGCCCTGGGAGCAGTACTTC,CASSLVSGGPWEQYF
TRBD2,TRBV7-6,-,TRBJ2-1,TGTGCCAGCAGCTTAGCTTCCAGGACTAGCGGGGGAATTGAGCAGTTCTTC,CASSLASRTSGGIEQFF
-,TRBV4-3,-,TRBJ1-1,TGCGCCAGCAGCCGCGGACGGACCTACACTGAAGCTTTCTTT,CASSRGRTYTEAFF
TRBD1,TRBV29-1,-,TRBJ1-5,TGCAGCGTAGTTACAGGGGACACCAATCAGCCCCAGCATTTT,CSVVTGDTNQPQHF
TRBD1,TRBV14,few,TRBJ1-1,TGTGCCAGCAGCCAGCTTTCGACAGGGAGGAACACTGAAGCTTTCTTT,CASSQLSTGRNTEAFF
-,TRBV6-5,once,TRBJ1-2,TGTGCCAGCGTGGGGAGCCATTATGGCTACACCTTC,CASVGSHYGYTF
TRBD2,TRBV7-2,few,TRBJ2-3,TGTGCCAGCAGCCCGAGCTCTCCTAGCGGACGCACAGATACGCAGTATTTT,CASSPSSPSGRTDTQYF